This TCR beta chain was sequenced for a study of T cells in Graves' hyperthyroidism and ophthalmopathy. Study as a whole: Peripheral blood collection took place at initial diagnosis, before any treatment.

What was amplified from RNA transcripts were TCR beta CDR3 regions. A first-round RT-PCR of the TCR CDR3 used the HTBI primer set. TCRdb re-analysed the multiplex PCR reads in MiXCR, keeping a single row per CDR3 protein. Of some 600,000 distinct CDR3 sequences in the sample, approximately 15% were seen once. Hyperthyroidism patients were newly diagnosed, had disease duration under 2 months, and were aged 18 to 65 years. Findings and limits, study-wide: Most expanded thyroid clonotypes above 0.001 recurred in blood. A 13 V-J model separated ophthalmopathy from stable hyperthyroidism.

This clonotype was found many times. Antigen specificity is unknown. One junction end does not reproduce the germline sequence, and a read error may be involved. This CDR3 region has 14 residues. CDR1 and CDR2 from the germline V gene are SGHTA and FQGNSA. Material: blood. The TCR originated in a woman aged 25 to 39 with Graves' hyperthyroidism that later progressed to Graves' ophthalmopathy. The rearrangement links TRBV7-2 to TRBJ1-1; D perhaps matches TRBD1 (6 bases). The CDR3 sequence: CASLVGAVNTEAFF. Here the CDR3 DNA reads TGCGCAAGCTTGGTGGGGGCAGTGAACACTGAAGCTTTCTTT.